Listed here are 32 T cell receptor beta chains from one sample, sequenced in a study of T cells in Graves' hyperthyroidism and ophthalmopathy. Amplification of TCR beta CDR3 regions was performed using RNA transcripts as template. The HTBI primer set was used in a first-round RT-PCR of the TCR CDR3. TCRdb itself ran the multiplex PCR reads through MiXCR, one entry per CDR3 protein. The repertoire holds 500,000 or so distinct CDR3 sequences, with 17% as singletons. The sequencing sample was made of blood. These receptor sequences come from a woman under 30 with Graves' ophthalmopathy.

This clonotype was picked up many times. V and J are TRBV6-5 and TRBJ2-7; D not certain. The CDR3 spans 14 residues. Germline V gene data show CDR1 as MNHEY and CDR2 as SVGAGI. With 2 bases removed from V and 3 bases from J, the gap between germline ends came to 11 bases. CDR3 nucleotide sequence: TGTGCCAGCAGTTACCAGGCCCGGAGCTACGAGCAGTACTTC. Translation gives CASSYQARSYEQYF.

This clonotype was observed many times. V and J are TRBV7-9 and TRBJ2-7; D is uncertain. The CDR3 has 12 amino acids. V lost 6 bases to trimming and J lost 3 bases, with 9 bases between them. Germline V CDR1 and CDR2: SEHNR, FQNEAQ (reference sequence). CDR3 sequence (DNA): TGTGCCAGCAGTCTACAACACTACGAGCAGTACTTC. It yields the protein CASSLQHYEQYF.

The rearrangement links TRBV6-1 to TRBJ2-7; a weak D match, TRBD2 (6 bases). Trimming removed 5 bases from V and 4 bases from J, with 15 bases in between. The CDR3 runs 14 residues. Germline V gene lookup returns CDR1 MNHNS and CDR2 SASEGT. Written as DNA, the CDR3 is TGTGCCAGCAGTCAACGGGGGAGTTTGTACGAGCAGTACTTC. Its translation is CASSQRGSLYEQYF.

Only one count was recorded for this clonotype. The genes are TRBV5-1 and TRBJ2-5; the D gene is possibly TRBD2 (5 bases). From germline, CDR1 is SGHRS and CDR2 YFSETQ. This CDR3 has 15 residues. V was shortened by 4 bases and J by 0 bases, with 13 bases between the two germline ends. CDR3 residues: CASSPGRNYQETQYF. CDR3 DNA: TGCGCCAGCAGCCCGGGAAGAAATTACCAAGAGACCCAGTACTTC.

This clonotype has a single count. J is TRBJ2-7 and V is TRBV6-2 or TRBV6-3; 13 bases line up with TRBD2. Germline V lookup: CDR1 MNHEY, CDR2 SVGEGT. CDR3 length: 15 residues. The J segment lost 7 bases and the V segment lost 8 bases, leaving 11 bases of the junction unmatched. CDR3 DNA: TGTGCCAGCGGGCAACTAGCGGGAGGGTCGAGGGAGCAGTACTTC. Its protein is CASGQLAGGSREQYF.

This clonotype was recorded many times. The chain combines TRBV30 with TRBJ1-1; D call uncertain. This CDR3 contains 17 residues. V was cut by 1 base and J by 3 bases, with 21 bases left in between. CDR1 and CDR2 from the germline V gene are GTSNPN and SVGIG (reference sequence). For the CDR3, the DNA is TGTGCCTGGAGTGCGCGAGTTCAGGAGGCTTTTCACACTGAAGCTTTCTTT. The encoded protein is CAWSARVQEAFHTEAFF.

Of note for this clonotype: At one end, the junction sequence differs from germline, possibly due to a read error. V and J are TRBV30 and TRBJ1-2, with no clear D. Looked up from germline, CDR1 is GTSNPN and CDR2 is SVGIG (reference sequence). This CDR3 is built from 14 residues. As DNA, the CDR3 is TGTGCCTGGACCCCACTGGTAGATAACTATGGCTACATCTTC. It codes for CAWTPLVDNYGYIF. Variable domain in full (rest from reference TRBV30 and TRBJ1-2): SQTIHQWPATLVQPVGSPLSLECTVEGTSNPNLYWYRQAAGRGLQLLFYSVGIGQISSEVPQNLSASRPQDRQFILSSKKLLLSDSGFYLCAWTPLVDNYGYIFGSGTRLTVV.

This clonotype was observed at least ten times. J is TRBJ2-5 and V is TRBV11-2, with TRBD2 matching over 11 bases. The CDR3 loop spans 17 amino acids. The germline gives CDR1 SGHAT, CDR2 FQNNGV. With 5 bases clipped from V and 1 base from J, the junction kept 9 bases outside the gene matches. This CDR3 reads CASSLWPSGGIQETQYF. Here the CDR3 DNA reads TGTGCCAGCAGCCTCTGGCCTAGCGGGGGGATCCAAGAGACCCAGTACTTC.

This clonotype was counted many times. The V and J genes are TRBV5-8 and TRBJ1-2; D is unclear. The CDR3 consists of 13 residues. With 0 bases removed from V and 8 bases from J, the gap between germline ends came to 11 bases. CDR1 and CDR2 (germline): SGHTS, YDEGEE. CDR3 protein: CASSLVMVEGYTF. The CDR3 DNA sequence: TGTGCCAGCAGCTTGGTAATGGTGGAAGGCTACACCTTC.

The gene calls are TRBV9 and TRBJ2-5, with D possibly being TRBD2 (7 bases). The CDR3 runs 16 residues. CDR1 and CDR2 (germline): SGDLS, YYNGEE. V was shortened by 0 bases and J by 4 bases, with 16 bases between the two germline ends. The CDR3 nucleotides read TGTGCCAGCAGCGTAGGTGGGGGGGCCGCGGGAGAGACCCAGTACTTC. This gives the protein CASSVGGGAAGETQYF.

This clonotype has a count of ten or more. This rearrangement joins TRBV3-1 to TRBJ1-6; D not certain. This CDR3 contains 16 residues. Trimming stripped 0 bases from V and 14 bases from J, with 20 bases between. The germline V gene encodes CDR1 LGHDT and CDR2 YNNKEL (reference sequence). The DNA for the CDR3 is TGTGCCAGCAGCCAAGATCCCCTCGTAGGAGCCACCACCCTCCACTTT. This codes for CASSQDPLVGATTLHF.

This clonotype has a count of ten or more. The chain recombines TRBV18 with TRBJ2-1; no definite D call. Trimming left V 0 bases short and J 5 bases short, with 14 bases between. The CDR3 length is 16 residues. Germline lookup yields CDR1 KGHSH and CDR2 LQKENI. The CDR3 DNA is TGTGCCAGCTCACCACCTAAGACCGGTGAGAACAATGAGCAGTTCTTC. Translated, it gives CASSPPKTGENNEQFF.

This chain links TRBV6-5 with TRBJ2-2; D possibly corresponds to TRBD2 (6 bases). The germline CDR1 and CDR2 sequences are MNHEY and SVGAGI. The germline V and J ends were trimmed by 2 bases and 5 bases, with 12 bases remaining between them. The CDR3 is 15 amino acids. Here the CDR3 reads CASSYRDLTTGELFF. The CDR3 coding sequence is TGTGCCAGCAGTTACCGGGACTTGACAACCGGGGAGCTGTTTTTT.

This clonotype was seen a handful of times. The V gene is TRBV7-3, the J gene TRBJ2-1, with 8 bases aligning to TRBD2. CDR1 SGHTA and CDR2 FQGTGA come from the germline V gene. The CDR3 spans 16 residues. V gave up 0 bases and J gave up 6 bases; unmatched junction bases: 7. CDR3 DNA sequence: TGTGCCAGCAGCTTAACAAGGGGACTAGGTTTCAATGAGCAGTTCTTC. Translated, it gives CASSLTRGLGFNEQFF.

The genes are TRBV15 and TRBJ1-5, with 7 bases identical to TRBD1. V was pared by 2 bases and J by 4 bases, with 2 bases of the junction left unmatched. CDR3 length: 14 residues. CDR1 LNHNV and CDR2 YYDKDF come from the germline V gene (reference sequence). The CDR3 region has the DNA TGTGCCACCAGCAGATGGGGACAGAATCAGCCCCAGCATTTT. This encodes CATSRWGQNQPQHF.

V usage is TRBV19 and J usage is TRBJ2-7, with 12 positions matching TRBD2. J lost 5 bases, V lost 3 bases, and 11 bases had no gene match. The CDR3 length is 17 residues. CDR1 is LNHDA and CDR2 is SQIVND in the germline V gene (reference sequence). CDR3 in amino acids: CASSMIASGGAEDEQYF. The CDR3 coding sequence is TGTGCCAGTAGTATGATTGCTAGCGGGGGGGCCGAAGACGAGCAGTACTTC. The full variable domain, its missing parts supplied by reference TRBV19 and TRBJ2-7, is DGGITQSPKYLFRKEGQNVTLSCEQNLNHDAMYWYRQDPGQGLRLIYYSQIVNDFQKGDIAEGYSVSREKKESFPLTVTSAQKNPTAFYLCASSMIASGGAEDEQYFGPGTRLTVT.

This clonotype was seen only a few times. The chain employs TRBV30 and TRBJ2-1; tentatively, D is TRBD1 (6 bases). CDR3 length equals 13 residues. Trimming left V 4 bases short and J 8 bases short, with 15 bases between. Germline V gene data show CDR1 as GTSNPN and CDR2 as SVGIG (reference sequence). CDR3 amino acids: CAWNGGRVHEQFF. CDR3 DNA sequence: TGTGCCTGGAATGGGGGCAGGGTGCATGAGCAGTTCTTC. Filled out from reference TRBV30 and TRBJ2-1, the complete variable domain reads SQTIHQWPATLVQPVGSPLSLECTVEGTSNPNLYWYRQAAGRGLQLLFYSVGIGQISSEVPQNLSASRPQDRQFILSSKKLLLSDSGFYLCAWNGGRVHEQFFGPGTRLTVL.

This clonotype showed up just a few times. The rearrangement links TRBV30 to TRBJ2-5; possibly TRBD1 for D (6 bases). The V gene lost 4 bases and the J gene lost 1 base, with 13 bases spanning the gap. Germline loops: CDR1 GTSNPN, CDR2 SVGIG (reference sequence). The CDR3 spans 14 residues. CDR3 in amino acids: CAWTNRALQETQYF. CDR3 nucleotide sequence: TGTGCCTGGACCAACAGGGCCCTCCAAGAGACCCAGTACTTC.

This clonotype was seen at least ten times. V and J are TRBV3-1 and TRBJ2-7; possible D gene TRBD1, 5 bases. Germline CDR1 reads LGHDT; CDR2 reads YNNKEL (reference sequence). V was clipped by 0 bases and J by 2 bases, with 17 bases between them. The CDR3 is 17 residues long. Here the CDR3 DNA reads TGTGCCAGCAGCCAAGATCAATGGTGGCAGGGAACCTACGAGCAGTACTTC. Translation gives CASSQDQWWQGTYEQYF.

This clonotype was counted between two and nine times. The CDR3 bases are TGTGCCTGGAGTGGCGGCAGCCTGGGGCCTAACTATGGCTACACCTTC. Its protein is CAWSGGSLGPNYGYTF. This rearrangement joins TRBV30 to TRBJ1-2; weak D call: TRBD1 (5 bases). This CDR3 has 16 residues. Germline loops: CDR1 GTSNPN, CDR2 SVGIG (reference sequence). V dropped 1 base and J dropped 0 bases, with 15 bases sitting between them.

This clonotype came up many times. This chain connects TRBV5-6 to TRBJ2-2; TRBD1 or TRBD2 may be the D gene (5 bases each). Trimming removed 2 bases at V and 3 bases at J, with 14 bases between. CDR3 length: 16 residues. Per germline, CDR1 SGHDT and CDR2 YYEEEE. This CDR3 is CASSLRIRGDTGELFF. The CDR3 region has the DNA TGTGCCAGCAGCTTACGAATTCGAGGGGACACCGGGGAGCTGTTTTTT. The full variable domain, with the rest looked up from reference TRBV5-6 and TRBJ2-2, is DAGVTQSPTHLIKTRGQQVTLRCSPKSGHDTVSWYQQALGQGPQFIFQYYEEEERQRGNFPDRFSGHQFPNYSSELNVNALLLGDSALYLCASSLRIRGDTGELFFGEGSRLTVL.

The chain couples TRBV20-1 to TRBJ2-2; the D call may be TRBD1 or TRBD2 (5 bases each). Trimming shortened V by 5 bases and J by 5 bases, and 12 bases separated the two germline ends. This CDR3 spans 13 amino acids. Germline-derived CDR1 and CDR2 are DFQATT and SNEGSKA (reference sequence). The CDR3 loop is CSAGGSSTGELFF. The CDR3 DNA is TGCAGTGCTGGGGGATCGAGTACCGGGGAGCTGTTTTTT.

The table lists this clonotype with many counts. The CDR3 sequence: CASSRGQGALGTEAFF. As DNA, the CDR3 is TGTGCCAGCAGTCGCGGACAGGGGGCGTTGGGCACTGAAGCTTTCTTT. The chain recombines TRBV6-1 with TRBJ1-1; 11 bases are a match to TRBD1. The CDR3 covers 16 residues. Germline-derived CDR1 and CDR2 are MNHNS and SASEGT. With V trimmed by 5 bases and J by 4 bases, 9 bases remained unmatched.

The gene calls are TRBV7-9 and TRBJ2-6; 12 bases agree with TRBD1. Germline values: CDR1 SEHNR, CDR2 FQNEAQ (reference sequence). The CDR3 spans 17 residues. Trimming at V came to 6 bases and at J to 0 bases, leaving 3 bases not matched to a gene. The DNA of the CDR3 is TGTGCCAGCAGGGGACAGGGGGCTAGCTCTGGGGCCAACGTCCTGACTTTC. It yields the protein CASRGQGASSGANVLTF.

This clonotype was counted at least ten times. The chain has TRBV11-2 and TRBJ2-7, with D hard to call. Looked up from germline, CDR1 is SGHAT and CDR2 is FQNNGV. This CDR3 spans 15 amino acids. V lost 3 bases to trimming and J lost 3 bases, with 15 bases between them. CDR3 residues: CASSFTGTGDYEQYF. DNA of the CDR3: TGTGCCAGCAGCTTTACCGGAACTGGGGACTACGAGCAGTACTTC.

The sample holds many counts of this clonotype. The chain couples TRBV12-3 or TRBV12-4 to TRBJ2-7, with D perhaps given as TRBD1 or TRBD2 (5 bases each). The CDR3 consists of 14 residues. With 3 bases removed from V and 1 base from J, the gap between germline ends came to 10 bases. CDR3: CASSLGEASYEQYF. CDR3 sequence (DNA): TGTGCCAGCAGTTTGGGGGAAGCTTCCTACGAGCAGTACTTC.

The genes are TRBV28 and TRBJ1-3; 9 positions agree with TRBD1. The CDR3 contains 15 residues. V lost 7 bases, J lost 4 bases, and 8 bases stayed unmatched. Per the germline V gene, CDR1 is MDHEN and CDR2 is SYDVKM. The CDR3 DNA sequence: TGTGCCAGCACCCCAGGGACAGGGTTCGGAAACACCATATATTTT. Translated, it gives CASTPGTGFGNTIYF.

CDR3 loop: CASHSGGGRTEAFF. The CDR3 bases are TGTGCCAGCCACTCGGGGGGCGGTAGAACTGAAGCTTTCTTT. The genes are TRBV2 and TRBJ1-1, with D maybe TRBD1 (6 bases). CDR1 is SNHLY and CDR2 is FYNNEI in the germline V gene. The CDR3 has 14 residues. Trimming removed 8 bases at V and 5 bases at J, with 18 bases between.

CDR3 region: CASSFSSGSSEQFF. The CDR3 DNA follows: TGTGCCAGCAGTTTTTCGAGCGGGAGTTCTGAGCAGTTCTTC. This chain uses TRBV27 with TRBJ2-1, with 8 bases identical to TRBD2. This CDR3 has 14 residues. CDR1 MNHEY and CDR2 SMNVEV come from the germline V gene (reference sequence). V shed 3 bases, J shed 9 bases, and the junction held 7 bases outside the gene matches.

V gene TRBV4-2 combines with J gene TRBJ1-2; D not certain. V was trimmed by 1 base and J by 8 bases, leaving 11 bases between them. This CDR3 is built from 13 residues. CDR1 is LGHNA, CDR2 YNFKEQ, per germline. As DNA, the CDR3 is TGTGCCAGCAGCCAAGCCGGGGAGCGGGGCTACACCTTC. It yields the protein CASSQAGERGYTF.

This sequence joins TRBV5-8 and TRBJ1-5; D not certain. Germline CDR1 reads SGHTS; CDR2 reads YDEGEE. The CDR3 runs 14 residues. Trimming cost V 4 bases and J 1 base, with 9 bases left between them. This CDR3 is CASSAEGSNQPQHF. In nucleotides, the CDR3 is TGTGCCAGCAGCGCGGAAGGGAGCAATCAGCCCCAGCATTTT. The full variable domain, rest sourced from reference TRBV5-8 and TRBJ1-5, is EAGVTQSPTHLIKTRGQQATLRCSPISGHTSVYWYQQALGLGLQFLLWYDEGEERNRGNFPPRFSGRQFPNYSSELNVNALELEDSALYLCASSAEGSNQPQHFGDGTRLSIL.

This chain links TRBV6-1 with TRBJ2-1; 8 nucleotides match TRBD1. With V trimmed by 7 bases and J by 4 bases, 12 bases remained unmatched. The CDR3 consists of 16 residues. Germline CDR1 is MNHNS and CDR2 is SASEGT. The CDR3 region is CASTKPRQGAYNEQFF. For the CDR3, the DNA is TGTGCCAGCACTAAACCCAGGCAGGGGGCGTACAATGAGCAGTTCTTC.